Presented here are 14 T cell receptor beta chains from one specimen sequenced in a study of PD-1 blockade in classical Hodgkin lymphoma. Sequenced by immunoSEQ multiplex PCR; TCRdb stores in-frame clones only, minus some. The sample comprises 120,000 to 150,000 clones, around four fifths of which are singletons, and about 9.2% rests with the top ten. With no exception, relapse followed autologous stem cell transplantation in all patients, and brentuximab vedotin exposure varied. Sample: peripheral blood mononuclear cells (PBMCs), taken before the second cycle of nivolumab. Every receptor here comes from a human donor with classical Hodgkin lymphoma.

The chain recombines TRBV19 with TRBJ1-1; possible D gene TRBD1, 5 bases. V lost 1 base, J lost 4 bases, and 13 bases lay in between. This CDR3 region has 15 residues. Looked up from germline, CDR1 is LNHDA and CDR2 is SQIVND (reference sequence). The CDR3 region has the DNA TGTGCCAGTAGTATAGGTTGGCAGGGTCCCACTGAAGCTTTCTTT. It codes for CASSIGWQGPTEAFF.

V and J are TRBV29-1 and TRBJ2-5; D gene uncertain. The CDR3 consists of 10 residues. CDR1 is SQVTM, CDR2 ANQGSEA, per germline. V was clipped by 7 bases and J by 5 bases, with 8 bases between them. DNA for the CDR3: TGCAGCGCCCGGTGGGAGACCCAGTACTTC. This encodes CSARWETQYF.

The rearrangement joins TRBV5-1 to TRBJ2-5; 7 bases match TRBD1. Per germline, CDR1 SGHRS and CDR2 YFSETQ. With 0 bases clipped from V and 2 bases from J, the junction kept 4 bases outside the gene matches. The length of the CDR3 is 15 residues. Here the CDR3 DNA reads TGCGCCAGCAGCTTGGAGGGGGCCCCACAAGAGACCCAGTACTTC. This gives the protein CASSLEGAPQETQYF. The full variable domain, in which reference TRBV5-1 and TRBJ2-5 provide the parts outside the CDR3, is KAGVTQTPRYLIKTRGQQVTLSCSPISGHRSVSWYQQTPGQGLQFLFEYFSETQRNKGNFPGRFSGRQFSNSRSEMNVSTLELGDSALYLCASSLEGAPQETQYFGPGTRLLVL.

This chain connects TRBV10-3 to TRBJ2-7; D not certain. Germline assignment: CDR1 ENHRY and CDR2 SYGVKD. V lost 0 bases and J lost 7, with 7 bases in between. This CDR3 region has 12 residues. The CDR3 here is CAISESLGEQYF. CDR3 in DNA: TGTGCCATCAGTGAGTCGCTGGGAGAGCAGTACTTC.

This clone was picked up a small number of times. The chain carries TRBV6-5 and TRBJ2-7; D is undetermined. The CDR3 totals 15 residues. V lost 1 base, J lost 0 bases, and 10 bases lay in between. The germline V gene encodes CDR1 MNHEY and CDR2 SVGAGI. The CDR3 DNA reads TGTGCCAGCAGTTACTACTCGGCTAGCTCCTACGAGCAGTACTTC. This sequence encodes CASSYYSASSYEQYF.

This clone was picked up one time. The V call is TRBV16, the J call TRBJ2-7; D perhaps matches TRBD1 (6 bases). Germline V gene lookup returns CDR1 KGHSY and CDR2 FQNENV. V was cut by 0 bases and J by 3 bases, with 15 bases left in between. The CDR3 spans 16 residues. In DNA form, the CDR3 reads TGTGCCAGCAGCCAATCGAGCTCAGGGGCAATCTACGAGCAGTACTTC. Protein sequence: CASSQSSSGAIYEQYF. The entire variable domain, with the rest obtained from reference TRBV16 and TRBJ2-7, is as follows: GEEVAQTPKHLVRGEGQKAKLYCAPIKGHSYVFWYQQVLKNEFKFLISFQNENVFDETGMPKERFSAKCLPNSPCSLEIQATKLEDSAVYFCASSQSSSGAIYEQYFGPGTRLTVT.

V gene TRBV6-6 combines with J gene TRBJ1-2, with D uncertain. V was cut by 2 bases and J by 8 bases, with 15 bases left in between. The CDR3 extends over 14 amino acids. Germline V gene lookup returns CDR1 MNHNY and CDR2 SVGAGI (reference sequence). CDR3 coding DNA: TGTGCCAGCAGTTACGCCAGGCCCACGGGGGGCTACACCTTC. It encodes CASSYARPTGGYTF.

The rearrangement links TRBV6-5 to TRBJ1-5; perhaps TRBD1 as D (6 bases). The CDR3 contains 13 residues. Trimming pared 4 bases from V and 4 bases from J, leaving 8 bases between. The germline CDR1 and CDR2 sequences are MNHEY and SVGAGI. In DNA form, the CDR3 reads TGTGCCAGCAGTTCGCAGGGGAATCAGCCCCAGCATTTT. The encoded protein is CASSSQGNQPQHF.

The chain joins TRBV9 to TRBJ1-4, with a possible D match to TRBD1 (5 bases). V was cut by 4 bases and J by 8 bases, with 15 bases left in between. Germline lookup yields CDR1 SGDLS and CDR2 YYNGEE. The CDR3 has 14 amino acids. The CDR3 spells CASSPGRDDEKLFF. Here the CDR3 DNA reads TGTGCCAGCAGCCCCGGCAGGGATGACGAAAAACTGTTTTTT.

The rearrangement uses TRBV4-2 and TRBJ2-7; TRBD1 is a possible D gene (5 bases). This CDR3 is built from 16 residues. V was cut by 0 bases and J by 2 bases, with 14 bases left in between. Germline V lookup: CDR1 LGHNA, CDR2 YNFKEQ. CDR3 sequence: CASSQDGSGIPYEQYF. CDR3 DNA: TGTGCCAGCAGCCAAGATGGGTCAGGGATCCCCTACGAGCAGTACTTC.

The genes are TRBV7-9 and TRBJ2-7; the D is unclear. The V end lost 2 bases, the J end lost 3 bases, and 26 bases lay between the germline ends. This CDR3 spans 19 amino acids. Germline lookup yields CDR1 SEHNR and CDR2 FQNEAQ (reference sequence). The CDR3 loop reads CASSLPRRRHSRDDYEQYF. The CDR3 coding sequence is TGTGCCAGCAGCTTACCCCGCCGCCGGCACTCTCGCGACGACTACGAGCAGTACTTC.

The rearrangement links TRBV7-9 to TRBJ1-2, with a tentative D call TRBD1 (6 bases). Germline-derived CDR1 and CDR2 are SEHNR and FQNEAQ (reference sequence). This CDR3 region has 17 residues. V lost 2 bases to trimming and J lost 8 bases, with 24 bases between them. CDR3 bases: TGTGCCAGCAGCTTAAGTTTGGGGATAAAGGGGGTACAAGGCTACACCTTC. Encoded protein: CASSLSLGIKGVQGYTF.

The chain has TRBV27 and TRBJ2-7, with a tentative D call TRBD2 (7 bases). The CDR3 runs to 15 residues. The V gene lost 4 bases and the J gene lost 7 bases, with 20 bases spanning the gap. Germline CDR1 MNHEY, CDR2 SMNVEV (reference sequence). The CDR3 DNA is TGTGCCAGCAGTTCCTCTCTCGGGGGAGGGGGAGAGCAGTACTTC. Residues: CASSSSLGGGGEQYF.

This chain uses TRBV18 with TRBJ1-6; TRBD1 matches at 8 bases. Germline V gene lookup returns CDR1 KGHSH and CDR2 LQKENI. The CDR3 consists of 16 residues. V was pared by 2 bases and J by 7 bases, with 7 bases of the junction left unmatched. The CDR3 reads CASSPERTGTNSPLHF. The CDR3, as DNA: TGTGCCAGCTCACCAGAAAGGACAGGGACGAATTCACCCCTCCACTTT.